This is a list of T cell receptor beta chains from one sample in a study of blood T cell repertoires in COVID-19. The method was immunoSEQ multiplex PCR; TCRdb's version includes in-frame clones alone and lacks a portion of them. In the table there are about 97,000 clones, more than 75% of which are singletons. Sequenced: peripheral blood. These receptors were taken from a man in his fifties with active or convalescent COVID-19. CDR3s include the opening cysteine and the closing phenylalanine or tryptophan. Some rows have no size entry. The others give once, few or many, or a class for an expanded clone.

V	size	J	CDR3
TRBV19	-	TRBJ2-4	CAGGLAGGNIQYF
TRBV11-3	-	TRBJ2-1	CASSAGGTTYNEQFF
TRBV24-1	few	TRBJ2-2	CATRSGQGDTGELFF
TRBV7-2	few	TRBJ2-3	CASIPGLGGDTQYF
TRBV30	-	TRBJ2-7	CAWRAGPTYEQYF
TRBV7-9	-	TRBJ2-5	CASSPLTGEETQYF
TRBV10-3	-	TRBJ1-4	CAISPGGASEKLFF
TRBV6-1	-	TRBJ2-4	CASSEVGGPLAKNIQYF
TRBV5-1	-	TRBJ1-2	CASSPVPGQGVSGYTF
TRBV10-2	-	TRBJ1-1	CATRQGDTEAFF